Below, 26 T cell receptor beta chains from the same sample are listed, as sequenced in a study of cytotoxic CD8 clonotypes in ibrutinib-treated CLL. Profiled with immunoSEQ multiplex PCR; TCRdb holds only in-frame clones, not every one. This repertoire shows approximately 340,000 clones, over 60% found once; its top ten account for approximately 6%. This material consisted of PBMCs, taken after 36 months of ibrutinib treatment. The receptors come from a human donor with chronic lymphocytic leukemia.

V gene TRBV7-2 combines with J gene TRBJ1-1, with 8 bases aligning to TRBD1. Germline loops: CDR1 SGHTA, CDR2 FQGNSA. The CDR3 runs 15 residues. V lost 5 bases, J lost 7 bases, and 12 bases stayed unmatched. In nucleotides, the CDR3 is TGTGCCAGCAGCCCCCAGTCCGGGACAGGTAATGAAGCTTTCTTT. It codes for CASSPQSGTGNEAFF.

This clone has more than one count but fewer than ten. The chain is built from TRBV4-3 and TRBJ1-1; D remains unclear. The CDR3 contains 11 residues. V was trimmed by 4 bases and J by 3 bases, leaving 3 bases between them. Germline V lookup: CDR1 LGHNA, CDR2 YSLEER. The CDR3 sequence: CASSRDTEAFF. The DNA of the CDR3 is TGCGCCAGCAGCCGGGACACTGAAGCTTTCTTT.

CDR3 sequence (DNA): TGCGCCAGCAGACAACAGGGATCTGGAAACACCATATATTTT. Encoded protein: CASRQQGSGNTIYF. The chain couples TRBV5-1 to TRBJ1-3, with D possibly matching TRBD1 (6 bases). Trimming took off 5 bases at V and 1 base at J, with 10 bases between the two ends. From germline, CDR1 is SGHRS and CDR2 YFSETQ. The CDR3 has 14 amino acids.

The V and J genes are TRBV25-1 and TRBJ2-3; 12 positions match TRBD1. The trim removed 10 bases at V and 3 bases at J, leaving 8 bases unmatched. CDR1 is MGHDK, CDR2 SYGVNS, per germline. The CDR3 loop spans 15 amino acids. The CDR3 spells CATEGQGAITDTQYF. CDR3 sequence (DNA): TGTGCCACGGAGGGACAGGGGGCTATTACAGATACGCAGTATTTT. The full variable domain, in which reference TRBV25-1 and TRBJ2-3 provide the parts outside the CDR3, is EADIYQTPRYLVIGTGKKITLECSQTMGHDKMYWYQQDPGMELHLIHYSYGVNSTEKGDLSSESTVSRIRTEHFPLTLESARPSHTSQYLCATEGQGAITDTQYFGPGTRLTVL.

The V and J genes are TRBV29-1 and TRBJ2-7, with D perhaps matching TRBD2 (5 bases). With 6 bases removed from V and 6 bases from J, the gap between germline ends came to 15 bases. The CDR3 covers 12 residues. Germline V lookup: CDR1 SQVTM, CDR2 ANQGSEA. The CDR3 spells CSVDGLGSEQYF. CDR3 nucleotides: TGCAGCGTCGACGGCCTGGGGAGCGAGCAGTACTTC.

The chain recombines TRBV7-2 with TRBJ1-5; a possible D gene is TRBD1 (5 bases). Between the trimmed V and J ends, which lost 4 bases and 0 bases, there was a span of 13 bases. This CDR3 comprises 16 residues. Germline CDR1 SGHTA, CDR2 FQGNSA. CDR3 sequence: CASSYSGGTSNQPQHF. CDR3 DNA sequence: TGTGCCAGCAGCTATTCCGGGGGGACTAGCAATCAGCCCCAGCATTTT.

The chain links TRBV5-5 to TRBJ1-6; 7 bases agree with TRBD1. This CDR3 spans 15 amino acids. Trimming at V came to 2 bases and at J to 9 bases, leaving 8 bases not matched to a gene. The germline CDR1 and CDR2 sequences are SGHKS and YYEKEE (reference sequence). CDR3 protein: CASSFLGQLGSPLHF. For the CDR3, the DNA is TGTGCCAGCAGCTTTCTGGGACAGTTGGGTTCACCCCTCCACTTT.

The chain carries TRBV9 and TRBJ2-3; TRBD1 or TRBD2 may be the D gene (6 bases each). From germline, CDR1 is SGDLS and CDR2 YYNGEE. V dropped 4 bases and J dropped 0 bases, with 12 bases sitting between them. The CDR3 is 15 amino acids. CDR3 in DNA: TGTGCCAGCAGCCCCGGGGGCTTTAGCACAGATACGCAGTATTTT. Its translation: CASSPGGFSTDTQYF.

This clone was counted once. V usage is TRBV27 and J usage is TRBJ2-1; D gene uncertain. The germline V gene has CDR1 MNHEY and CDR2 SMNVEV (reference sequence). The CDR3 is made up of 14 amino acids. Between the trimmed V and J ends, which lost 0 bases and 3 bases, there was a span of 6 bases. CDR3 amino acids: CASSLSPDYNEQFF. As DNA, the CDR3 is TGTGCCAGCAGTTTATCCCCGGACTACAATGAGCAGTTCTTC.

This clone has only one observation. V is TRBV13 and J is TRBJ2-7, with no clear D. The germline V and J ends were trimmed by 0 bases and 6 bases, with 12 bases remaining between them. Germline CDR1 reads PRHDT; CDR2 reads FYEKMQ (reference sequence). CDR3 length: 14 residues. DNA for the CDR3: TGTGCCAGCAGCTTAGGAGGGCCGCAGGCCGAGCAGTACTTC. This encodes CASSLGGPQAEQYF.

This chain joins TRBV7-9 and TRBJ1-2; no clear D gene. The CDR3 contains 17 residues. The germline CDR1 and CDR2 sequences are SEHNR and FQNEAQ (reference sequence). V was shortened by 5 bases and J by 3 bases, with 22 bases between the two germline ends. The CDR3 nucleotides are TGTGCCAGCAGCACCACCAATTTCGAGGGAGACTACTATGGCTACACCTTC. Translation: CASSTTNFEGDYYGYTF.

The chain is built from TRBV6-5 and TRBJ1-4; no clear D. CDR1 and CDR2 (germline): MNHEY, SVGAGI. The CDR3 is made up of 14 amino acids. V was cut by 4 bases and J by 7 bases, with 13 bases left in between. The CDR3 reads CASSFGGVSEKLFF. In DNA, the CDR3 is TGTGCCAGCAGTTTCGGAGGCGTTAGTGAAAAACTGTTTTTT.

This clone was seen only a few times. The CDR3 DNA reads TGTGCCAGCAGTGTCGGACTAGCGGGAGGCTATGAGCAGTTCTTC. This gives the protein CASSVGLAGGYEQFF. The V gene is TRBV28, the J gene TRBJ2-1, with 14 bases that match TRBD2. This CDR3 contains 15 residues. Per the germline V gene, CDR1 is MDHEN and CDR2 is SYDVKM. The V gene end was trimmed by 5 bases and the J gene end by 8 bases; junction bases not matched to a gene: 5.

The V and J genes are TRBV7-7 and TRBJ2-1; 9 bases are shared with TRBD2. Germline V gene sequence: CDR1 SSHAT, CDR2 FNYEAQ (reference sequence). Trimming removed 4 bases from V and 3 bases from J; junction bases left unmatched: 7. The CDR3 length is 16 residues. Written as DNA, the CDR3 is TGTGCCAGCAGCTCCACCCGGCGGGAGGGCTACAATGAGCAGTTCTTC. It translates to CASSSTRREGYNEQFF.

The CDR3 loop is CASSERWAGLQETQYF. DNA of the CDR3: TGTGCCAGCAGTGAGAGATGGGCGGGGTTACAAGAGACCCAGTACTTC. The chain carries TRBV2 and TRBJ2-5; D is possibly TRBD2 (6 bases). The CDR3 sequence is 16 residues long. CDR1 and CDR2 from the germline V gene are SNHLY and FYNNEI. Trimming took off 3 bases at V and 2 bases at J, with 16 bases between the two ends. Full variable domain (outside the CDR3, taken from reference TRBV2 and TRBJ2-5): EPEVTQTPSHQVTQMGQEVILRCVPISNHLYFYWYRQILGQKVEFLVSFYNNEISEKSEIFDDQFSVERPDGSNFTLKIRSTKLEDSAMYFCASSERWAGLQETQYFGPGTRLLVL.

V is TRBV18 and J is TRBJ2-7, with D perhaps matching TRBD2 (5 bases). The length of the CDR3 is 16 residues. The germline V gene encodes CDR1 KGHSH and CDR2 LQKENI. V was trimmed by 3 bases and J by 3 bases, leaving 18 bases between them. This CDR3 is CASSPRLTLGDYEQYF. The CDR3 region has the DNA TGTGCCAGCTCACCGAGGCTGACTCTGGGAGACTACGAGCAGTACTTC.

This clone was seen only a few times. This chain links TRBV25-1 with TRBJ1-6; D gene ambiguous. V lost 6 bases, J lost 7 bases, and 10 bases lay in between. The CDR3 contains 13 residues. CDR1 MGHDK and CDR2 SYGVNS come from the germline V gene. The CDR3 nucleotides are TGTGCCAGCAGCCAGAGCACCAATTCACCCCTCCACTTT. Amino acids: CASSQSTNSPLHF.

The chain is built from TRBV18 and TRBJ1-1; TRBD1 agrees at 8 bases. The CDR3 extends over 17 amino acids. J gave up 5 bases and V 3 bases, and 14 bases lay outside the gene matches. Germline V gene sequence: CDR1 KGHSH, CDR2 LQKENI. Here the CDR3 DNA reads TGTGCCAGCTCACCGAAGAACACTCAGGGGGCAGGGACTGAAGCTTTCTTT. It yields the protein CASSPKNTQGAGTEAFF.

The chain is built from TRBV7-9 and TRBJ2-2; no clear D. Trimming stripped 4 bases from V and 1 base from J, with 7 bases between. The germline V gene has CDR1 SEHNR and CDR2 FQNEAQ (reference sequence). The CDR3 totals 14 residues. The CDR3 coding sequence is TGTGCCAGCAGCTCCCCCCAGAACACCGGGGAGCTGTTTTTT. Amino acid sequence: CASSSPQNTGELFF.

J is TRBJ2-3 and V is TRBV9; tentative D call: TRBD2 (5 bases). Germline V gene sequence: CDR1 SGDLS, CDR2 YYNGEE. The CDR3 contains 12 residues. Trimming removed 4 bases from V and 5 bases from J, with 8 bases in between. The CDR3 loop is CASSISGDTQYF. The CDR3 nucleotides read TGTGCCAGCAGCATAAGCGGAGATACGCAGTATTTT.

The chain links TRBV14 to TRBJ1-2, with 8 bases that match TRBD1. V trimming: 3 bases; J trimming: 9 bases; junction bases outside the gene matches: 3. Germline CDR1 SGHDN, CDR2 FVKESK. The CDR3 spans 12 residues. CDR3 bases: TGTGCCAGCAGCCAGACAGGGGTCCGCTACACCTTC. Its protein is CASSQTGVRYTF.

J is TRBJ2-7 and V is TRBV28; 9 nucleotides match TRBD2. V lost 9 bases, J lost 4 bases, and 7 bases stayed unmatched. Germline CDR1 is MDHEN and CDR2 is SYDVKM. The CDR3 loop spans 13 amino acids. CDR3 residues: CASHRTSDYEQYF. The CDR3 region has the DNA TGTGCCAGTCATCGGACTAGCGATTACGAGCAGTACTTC.

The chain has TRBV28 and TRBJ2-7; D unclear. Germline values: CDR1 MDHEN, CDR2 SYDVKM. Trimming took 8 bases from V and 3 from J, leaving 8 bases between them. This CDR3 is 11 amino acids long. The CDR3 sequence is CASLHGYEQYF. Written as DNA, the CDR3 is TGTGCCAGCCTGCATGGCTACGAGCAGTACTTC.

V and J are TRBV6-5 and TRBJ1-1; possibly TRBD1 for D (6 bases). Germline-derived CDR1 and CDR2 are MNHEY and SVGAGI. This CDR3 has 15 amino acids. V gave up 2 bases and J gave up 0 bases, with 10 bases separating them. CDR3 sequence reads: CASSYGGSMNTEAFF. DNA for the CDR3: TGTGCCAGCAGTTACGGGGGCAGCATGAACACTGAAGCTTTCTTT.

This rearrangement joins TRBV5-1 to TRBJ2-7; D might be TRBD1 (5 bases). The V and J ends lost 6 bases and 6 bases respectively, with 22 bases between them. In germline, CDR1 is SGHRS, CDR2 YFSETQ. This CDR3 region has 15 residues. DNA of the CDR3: TGCGCCAGCAAAGAGGCCCCGACAGTGCCCCCCGAGCAGTACTTC. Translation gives CASKEAPTVPPEQYF.

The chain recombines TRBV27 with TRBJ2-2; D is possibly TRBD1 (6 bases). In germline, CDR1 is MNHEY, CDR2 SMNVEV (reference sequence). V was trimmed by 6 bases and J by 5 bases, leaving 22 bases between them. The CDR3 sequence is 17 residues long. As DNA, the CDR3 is TGTGCCAGCAGACTTTTAGCCGGGACATTAGGAACCGGGGAGCTGTTTTTT. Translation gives CASRLLAGTLGTGELFF.